Following are 9 T cell receptor beta chains from one sample sequenced in a study of cytomegalovirus exposure and HLA in healthy donors. Primers for the PCR totalled 60 Vbeta and 13 Jbeta. Sequencing used immunoSEQ multiplex PCR; TCRdb keeps in-frame clones, though not all of them. The sample carries around 170,000 clones, approximately 73% recorded once. Sequences were obtained from PBMCs. The origin of the receptors is a woman under 40 in good health and CMV-seropositive.

The chain couples TRBV9 to TRBJ1-2; D might be TRBD1 (5 bases). CDR3 size: 13 residues. V lost 4 bases and J 1 base, leaving 8 bases between the germline ends. Germline V gene lookup returns CDR1 SGDLS and CDR2 YYNGEE. The CDR3 coding sequence is TGTGCCAGCAGCCCTCAGGGTAACTATGGCTACACCTTC. Amino acids: CASSPQGNYGYTF.

The chain combines TRBV5-1 with TRBJ2-2, with D tentatively TRBD2 (7 bases). V was clipped by 3 bases and J by 4 bases, with 13 bases between them. This CDR3 comprises 15 residues. The germline V gene encodes CDR1 SGHRS and CDR2 YFSETQ. The CDR3 loop reads CASSSKGGLTGELFF. The DNA of the CDR3 is TGCGCCAGCAGCTCTAAGGGGGGGCTCACCGGGGAGCTGTTTTTT.

V usage is TRBV27 and J usage is TRBJ1-5; the D gene is possibly TRBD1 (5 bases). V gave up 6 bases and J gave up 3 bases, with 15 bases separating them. In germline, CDR1 is MNHEY, CDR2 SMNVEV (reference sequence). The CDR3 is made up of 15 amino acids. The CDR3 DNA reads as TGTGCCAGCAGCCCCTGGGGGGGGGACAATCAGCCCCAGCATTTT. As protein: CASSPWGGDNQPQHF.

This chain joins TRBV5-7 and TRBJ2-1; TRBD1 matches 11 bases. TRBV5-7 is known as an ORF, though its function is uncertain. This CDR3 spans 17 amino acids. V lost 0 bases, J lost 4 bases, and 6 bases stayed unmatched. As DNA, the CDR3 is TGTGCCAGCAGCTTGGTAAAGGGACAGGGGGTTTACAATGAGCAGTTCTTC. The encoded protein is CASSLVKGQGVYNEQFF.

This chain links TRBV4-2 with TRBJ2-5; 10 bases fit TRBD2. The CDR3 covers 17 residues. Germline loops: CDR1 LGHNA, CDR2 YNFKEQ. J lost 2 bases, V lost 3 bases, and 9 bases had no gene match. This chain's CDR3 is CASSHRGLADTQETQYF. The DNA for the CDR3 is TGTGCCAGCAGCCACCGAGGACTAGCGGATACTCAAGAGACCCAGTACTTC.

The chain carries TRBV10-2 and TRBJ2-1; tentatively, D is TRBD2 (5 bases). The germline CDR1 and CDR2 sequences are WSHSY and SAAADI. This CDR3 comprises 14 residues. V shed 3 bases and J shed 9 bases, with 15 bases lying between them. The CDR3, as DNA: TGCGCCAGCAGTGACCTAGCCCCCCAGGCTGAGCAGTTCTTC. It translates to CASSDLAPQAEQFF.

The genes are TRBV6-1 and TRBJ1-1; D call uncertain. Germline values: CDR1 MNHNS, CDR2 SASEGT. This CDR3 is built from 13 residues. The ends were cut back, 2 bases at V and 1 base at J, with 5 bases in the middle. The CDR3 region is CASSESWNTEAFF. The CDR3 nucleotides are TGTGCCAGCAGTGAATCGTGGAACACTGAAGCTTTCTTT.

The CDR3 DNA is TGTGCCAGCAGTGAAGTGGAGGGAAGGGAGCTGTTTTTT. The encoded protein is CASSEVEGRELFF. V usage is TRBV6-5 and J usage is TRBJ2-2; possibly TRBD2 for D (6 bases). This CDR3 is built from 13 residues. CDR1 and CDR2 from the germline V gene are MNHEY and SVGAGI. Trimming shortened V by 5 bases and J by 9 bases, and 13 bases separated the two germline ends.

The CDR3, as DNA: TGCGCCAGCAGCTTGGACCCCCGTGGCAGCTCCTATAATTCACCCCTCCACTTT. It specifies CASSLDPRGSSYNSPLHF. The rearrangement joins TRBV5-1 to TRBJ1-6; no firm D call. From germline, CDR1 is SGHRS and CDR2 YFSETQ. The CDR3 runs to 18 residues. The V end was cut by 0 bases, the J end by 0 bases, with 13 bases between.